This TCR beta chain came from a study of persistence of HIV-infected CD4 T cells. The overall study: A median of 8 years of suppressive ART preceded sampling. Whole-study findings and limits: Antigen-responding cells were enriched for degenerate expanded CDR3beta sequences.

Cells were stimulated with overlapping HIV-1 Gag 15-mer peptides. Sorting selected CD4+ T cells upregulating both CD40 ligand and CD69. CD8+ T cells were removed from PBMCs prior to stimulation. The V gene's germline CDR1 is LGHNT and CDR2 FRNRAP. The CDR3 sequence is 16 residues long. J gave up 3 bases and V 0 bases, and 4 bases lay outside the gene matches. Concerning this clone itself: Its antigen is still unknown.

Sequencing used immunoSEQ version 4 in survey mode. Only in-frame clones appear in the TCRdb table, and some are missing; sequencing was by immunoSEQ multiplex PCR. The table lists about 9,200 clones, more than 70% of them singletons. Source: CD4+ T cells sorted from PBMCs after approximately 19-hour stimulation, taken from a patient who received antiretroviral therapy. The V and J genes are TRBV12-5 and TRBJ2-2; 7 nucleotides match TRBD2. This clonotype was sampled from an adult woman with HIV who was CMV-seropositive. The CDR3 DNA is TGTGCTAGTGGTTTGGTACTGGGGGGGGACACCGGGGAGCTGTTTTTT. This sequence encodes CASGLVLGGDTGELFF.